This TCR beta chain originates from a study of blood T cell repertoires in COVID-19. The wider study: The United States, Italy and Spain provided the acute and convalescent COVID-19 samples. Sources were T cells, B-cell-depleted T cells, or PBMCs; the material itself was cDNA or gDNA.

As processed by the authors: Counts of nucleated cells, estimated from reference gene primer amplification, were obtained. TCRdb keeps only in-frame clones here, not all; method: immunoSEQ multiplex PCR. D and trimming come from the DNA, and the V and J calls and clone size come from that table. The sample has around 300,000 clones, approximately 86% seen once. J gave up 5 bases and V 5 bases, and 4 bases lay outside the gene matches. This CDR3 is 13 amino acids long. CDR1 and CDR2 (germline): LNHNV, YYDKDF (reference sequence). The sequenced material came from peripheral blood. This receptor was taken from a young man with active or convalescent COVID-19. The chain links TRBV15 to TRBJ2-7; TRBD1 matches at 9 bases. The CDR3 protein is CATSRDRVDEQYF. DNA of the CDR3: TGTGCCACCAGCCGGGACAGGGTCGACGAGCAGTACTTC. The full variable domain, rest sourced from reference TRBV15 and TRBJ2-7, is DAMVIQNPRYQVTQFGKPVTLSCSQTLNHNVMYWYQQKSSQAPKLLFHYYDKDFNNEADTPDNFQSRRPNTSFCFLDIRSPGLGDTAMYLCATSRDRVDEQYFGPGTRLTVT.